This TCR beta chain comes out of a study of identical twins. Donors uniformly comprised healthy Caucasians. Overall study findings and caveats: Whereas memory repertoires showed no such difference, abundant cord blood beta clonotypes carried fewer insertions.

To note about this clonotype: Its antigen is as yet unknown.

Template switching (which added a universal primer site) was used, and cDNA carried unique molecular identifiers. TCRdb passed the 5' RACE reads through MiXCR, listing each CDR3 protein once. The repertoire holds around 1.7 million distinct CDR3 sequences, with 32% as singletons. The CDR3 has 11 amino acids. V was pared by 7 bases and J by 5 bases, with 8 bases between. The germline V gene has CDR1 SGHRS and CDR2 YFSETQ. The rearrangement links TRBV5-1 to TRBJ2-3; D ambiguous. This sequence was found in a newborn girl in good health. Material: cord blood. The CDR3 region has the DNA TGCGCCAGCGTATTGGGAGATACGCAGTATTTT. Translating it yields CASVLGDTQYF.